The text below deals with one TCR beta chain. The antigen is not known. This record belongs to a study of cytomegalovirus exposure and HLA in healthy donors. Study-level points and caveats: Specificity for CMV antigens was confirmed in vitro for a few of the CMV-associated chains.

Vbeta (60) and Jbeta (13) primers were used in the PCR. Sequencing was performed with immunoSEQ multiplex PCR; in TCRdb, only in-frame clones are kept and a portion is missing. The sample includes 150,000 to 200,000 clones, around 80% of them seen just once. The V and J ends lost 5 bases and 2 bases respectively, with 9 bases between them. Germline assignment: CDR1 SEHNR and CDR2 FQNEAQ (reference sequence). The CDR3 sequence is 14 residues long. This TCR derives from a woman aged 35 to 49 in good health and CMV-seronegative. The gene calls are TRBV7-9 and TRBJ2-2; D not certain. Sequenced input: PBMCs. The CDR3, as DNA: TGTGCCAGCAGCCTGGCCGTCAACACCGGGGAGCTGTTTTTT. Translated, it gives CASSLAVNTGELFF.